A selection of T cell receptor beta chains follows, all from one sample in a study of cytomegalovirus exposure and HLA in healthy donors. Clones were read by immunoSEQ multiplex PCR, and TCRdb kept only the in-frame ones, dropping some. The table includes approximately 100,000 clones, 77% detected once. Sequencing was done on a sample of PBMCs. These TCRs come from a man between 35 and 55 years old in good health and CMV-seropositive. Both conserved end residues are part of each CDR3. A D gene is named only where the DNA matches it firmly. Some rows have no size entry. The others give once, few or many, or a class for an expanded clone.

abundance,d_gene,j_gene,v_gene,CDR3aa,CDR3nt
once,.,TRBJ2-2,TRBV6-5,CASSYGLREELFF,TGTGCCAGCAGTTATGGACTGCGGGAGGAGCTGTTTTTT
.,.,TRBJ1-2,TRBV6-1,CASSEPRKGGGWYGYTF,TGTGCCAGCAGTGAACCCCGAAAAGGGGGGGGGTGGTATGGCTACACCTTC
.,.,TRBJ1-4,TRBV19,CATAGLLGEKLFF,TGTGCCACCGCAGGGCTATTAGGCGAAAAACTGTTTTTT
few,.,TRBJ1-1,TRBV28,CASSSTRAEAFF,TGTGCCAGCAGTTCGACACGAGCTGAAGCTTTCTTT
.,TRBD2,TRBJ2-7,TRBV5-1,CASSHSPGLAAGYEQYF,TGCGCCAGCAGTCACAGCCCAGGACTAGCGGCAGGGTACGAGCAGTACTTC
.,.,TRBJ1-5,TRBV18,CASSPDGAEPQHF,TGTGCCAGCTCACCGGACGGAGCGGAGCCCCAGCATTTT
.,TRBD1,TRBJ1-1,TRBV4-1,CASSQSGGPIKGMDTEAFF,TGCGCCAGCAGCCAGTCAGGGGGCCCAATAAAGGGCATGGACACTGAAGCTTTCTTT
.,TRBD1,TRBJ2-3,TRBV27,CASSSRGRLSTDTQYF,TGTGCCAGCAGTTCCAGGGGGCGTTTAAGCACAGATACGCAGTATTTT
.,.,TRBJ2-7,TRBV6-6,CATWAPSSYEQYF,TGTGCCACCTGGGCCCCAAGCTCCTACGAGCAGTACTTC
once,.,TRBJ2-2,TRBV27,CASSLRALVLSGGELFF,TGTGCCAGCAGTTTGAGGGCCCTGGTCCTCAGCGGCGGGGAGCTGTTTTTT
once,.,TRBJ2-1,TRBV27,CASRVGTEQFF,TGTGCCAGCAGGGTCGGGACAGAGCAGTTCTTC
.,TRBD2,TRBJ2-7,TRBV28,CASSPLAGGLHEQYF,TGTGCCAGCAGCCCTTTAGCGGGGGGGCTACACGAGCAGTACTTC
.,TRBD1,TRBJ1-4,TRBV9,CASSALPGQGDEKLFF,TGTGCCAGCAGCGCACTACCGGGACAGGGAGATGAAAAACTGTTTTTT
.,TRBD1,TRBJ2-1,TRBV7-9,CASSFGDPGQGSYNEQFF,TGTGCCAGCAGCTTCGGAGACCCCGGACAGGGCTCCTACAATGAGCAGTTCTTC
.,TRBD2,TRBJ2-3,TRBV29-1,CSVRTSGGSRRQYF,TGCAGCGTCCGGACTAGCGGGGGATCCCGTCGTCAGTATTTT
.,.,TRBJ1-2,TRBV4-3,CASSQWANYGYTF,TGCGCCAGCAGCCAATGGGCGAACTATGGCTACACCTTC
.,TRBD1,TRBJ2-5,TRBV14,CASSLGTGEETQYF,TGTGCCAGCAGCCTGGGGACAGGGGAAGAGACCCAGTACTTC
.,TRBD1,TRBJ1-5,TRBV2,CASRGTGPSNQPQHF,TGTGCCAGCAGGGGGACAGGGCCCAGCAATCAGCCCCAGCATTTT
few,TRBD1,TRBJ2-2,TRBV28,CASSLRTGNTGELFF,TGTGCCAGCAGTCTCCGGACAGGAAACACCGGGGAGCTGTTTTTT
.,.,TRBJ1-2,TRBV27,CASSSSGVVNYGYTF,TGTGCCAGCAGTTCCTCAGGGGTAGTAAACTATGGCTACACCTTC
few,TRBD1,TRBJ1-3,TRBV5-1,CASSLKGQLSSGNTIYF,TGCGCCAGCAGCTTGAAGGGACAGCTATCCTCTGGAAACACCATATATTTT
.,TRBD1,TRBJ1-1,TRBV9,CASSPPGRTGGTEAFF,TGTGCCAGCAGCCCCCCCGGAAGGACAGGGGGAACTGAAGCTTTCTTT
.,.,TRBJ2-2,TRBV7-2,CASSLSSNTGELFF,TGTGCCAGCAGCTTATCCTCGAACACCGGGGAGCTGTTTTTT
.,TRBD1,TRBJ1-2,TRBV5-6,CASSLGYRTGGNGYTF,TGTGCCAGCAGCTTGGGCTATAGGACAGGGGGCAATGGCTACACCTTC
.,.,TRBJ1-3,TRBV6-5,CASSPTLSGNTIYF,TGTGCCAGCAGCCCGACACTCTCTGGAAACACCATATATTTT
.,.,TRBJ2-2,TRBV19,CASSSTGRTGDTGELFF,TGTGCCAGTAGTAGTACGGGGCGTACGGGGGACACCGGGGAGCTGTTTTTT
.,TRBD2,TRBJ2-3,TRBV7-6,CASTVAGGTDTQYF,TGTGCCAGCACCGTAGCGGGGGGGACAGATACGCAGTATTTT
.,.,TRBJ1-6,TRBV7-3,CASSLAPGVSPLHF,TGTGCCAGCAGCCTGGCACCAGGGGTATCACCCCTCCACTTT
.,TRBD1,TRBJ2-7,TRBV12-5,CASGQMYLGQTYEQYF,TGTGCTAGTGGTCAAATGTATCTGGGACAGACCTACGAGCAGTACTTC
.,TRBD2,TRBJ2-5,TRBV2,CASSRGGQETQYF,TGTGCCAGCAGCCGGGGGGGCCAAGAGACCCAGTACTTC
few,TRBD1,TRBJ2-1,TRBV9,CASSNRDRVDEQFF,TGTGCCAGCAGCAACCGGGACAGGGTGGATGAGCAGTTCTTC
.,TRBD1,TRBJ1-1,TRBV6-5,CASSSRQGVLSTEAFF,TGTGCCAGCAGTTCTAGACAGGGGGTGTTGAGCACTGAAGCTTTCTTT
.,.,TRBJ1-6,TRBV28,CASRGLHHSSYNSPLHF,TGTGCCAGCAGGGGGCTTCATCATAGCTCCTATAATTCACCCCTCCACTTT
.,.,TRBJ1-2,TRBV28,CASSLGARVWGYTF,TGTGCCAGCAGTTTAGGAGCCAGGGTGTGGGGCTACACCTTC
.,TRBD1,TRBJ2-7,TRBV4-1,CASSARTGEPYEQYF,TGCGCCAGCAGCGCCCGGACAGGGGAACCCTACGAGCAGTACTTC
.,.,TRBJ2-3,TRBV7-9,CASSLVSIWAGASTDTQYF,TGTGCCAGCAGCTTAGTGTCCATTTGGGCAGGGGCTAGCACAGATACGCAGTATTTT
once,TRBD2,TRBJ2-3,TRBV2,CASRAGASTDTQYF,TGTGCCAGCCGGGCGGGAGCTAGCACAGATACGCAGTATTTT
many,TRBD1,TRBJ1-6,TRBV5-6,CASSAAGGRYNSPLHF,TGTGCCAGCAGCGCCGCAGGGGGCCGGTATAATTCACCCCTCCACTTT